This T cell receptor beta chain came from a study of spatial heterogeneity in lung cancer (dated by TCRdb to the late 2010s). At the level of the whole study: Samples were obtained from 72 patients with early-stage, untreated non-small cell lung cancer from the lung TRACERx cohort. Follow-up PBMC samples were sequenced whenever the samples were available, and the median time to follow-up was two to three years after resection. More beta-chain than alpha-chain transcripts were consistently detected, likely reflecting higher beta-chain transcript abundance. In the raw uncorrected reads, each unique combination of TCR and UMI appeared more than ten times on average. TCR alpha and beta repertoires were quantitatively compared across multiple tumor regions, matched nontumor lung and blood in non-small cell lung cancer. The study linked features of the TCR repertoire to counts of nonsynonymous mutations, which were determined by whole-exome sequencing of tumor tissue. Both alpha and beta chains were TCR-sequenced in 200 to 250 tumor regions, about 64 matched nontumor lung samples and some 50 PBMC samples obtained at surgery. General findings and caveats noted by the study authors: Confirming at a functional level the hypothesis that regional TCRs recognize regional mutations was considered to require additional single-cell paired TCR alpha and beta sequencing. Comparisons of baseline and follow-up blood repertoires included only about 15 patients. Ubiquitous expanded tumor TCRs were detected in blood more often at tumor resection than at routine follow-up.

The receptor library was made with 5' RACE. The sample was run on a NextSeq 500. In the TCR library protocol, a unique molecular identifier was attached to each TCR cDNA molecule so that PCR and sequencing errors could be corrected. The paper's data handling went like this. TCR identification, UMI-based error correction and CDR3 extraction were all carried out with Decombinator tools. Expanded TCRs were defined as those above a frequency of 2 per 1,000, corresponding to the top 1% of the tumor frequency distribution. Each repertoire was subsampled 100 times to 5,000 TCRs, after which Renyi diversity was computed with the R vegan package. CDR3 similarity networks were built from amino acid triplet string-kernel similarity, with CDR3s being connected when pairwise similarity was above 0.82. TCRdb applied fastp at Q25 and MiXCR to the public reads, then kept only in-frame beta chains. Each CDR3 protein gets just one entry, which takes the most common genes and DNA from the rows behind it. The authors' filters were not applied to this entry. For this sample there are around 120,000 distinct CDR3 sequences; 9.5% to 15% appear just once. The ten top clones hold roughly 15% of the sample.

This clonotype was recorded many times. Its antigen remains unidentified. Base quality data are lacking; no much larger clone is found one base away. Read against the paper, the sample's time point label means: blood at routine non-recurrence follow-up after resection. For TCR sequencing, whole RNA was extracted from tumor and nontumor lung tissue, or from cryopreserved PBMC samples, and no cell sorting was done. Only patients for whom sufficient RNA was available from at least two tumor regions were selected for TCR sequencing. From cysteine to phenylalanine, the CDR3 is 14 amino acids long. The only DNA kept is the CDR3, 42 bases in frame from the first base. The germline V gene encodes CDR1 LGHDT and CDR2 YNNKEL (reference sequence). V and J lose 0 bases and 6 bases, and a span of 6 bases separates them.

This sample comprised PBMCs, obtained at follow-up. The sequence came from a male donor with early-stage non-small cell lung cancer. The rearrangement combines TRBV3-1 with TRBJ1-6; no D gene call is confident. The CDR3 region has the sequence CASSQDLGNSPLHF. The DNA is TGTGCCAGCAGCCAAGATCTTGGTAATTCACCCCTCCACTTT.